Shown below are 31 T cell receptor beta chains from a single sample sequenced in a study of shared clonotypes between healthy human individuals. The table came from immunoSEQ multiplex PCR; TCRdb's copy has only in-frame clones and leaves some out. The data contain 850,000 to 1,100,000 clones, 77% of them singletons. The specimen sequenced was memory CD4+ T cells from PBMCs. This sample's subset: CD45RA-negative fraction. The receptors shown here come from a young man in good health. Some clones in this sample may be carry-over from other donors' samples.

The chain carries TRBV6-1 and TRBJ1-5; D is unresolved. CDR1 is MNHNS and CDR2 is SASEGT in the germline V gene. With 4 bases removed from V and 11 bases from J, the gap between germline ends came to 15 bases. CDR3 length: 13 residues. The CDR3 sequence is CASSGSVLRSQHF. CDR3 in DNA: TGTGCCAGCAGTGGATCAGTCCTCCGGTCCCAGCATTTT.

This CDR3 is CASSLTGVQETQYF. Written as DNA, the CDR3 is TGTGCCAGCAGTTTAACCGGGGTACAAGAGACCCAGTACTTC. The chain recombines TRBV5-6 with TRBJ2-5, with a weak D call TRBD2 (5 bases). The germline gives CDR1 SGHDT, CDR2 YYEEEE. CDR3 length equals 14 residues. V was cut by 5 bases and J by 2 bases, with 13 bases left in between.

The V call is TRBV29-1, the J call TRBJ1-1; no definite D call. Per the germline V gene, CDR1 is SQVTM and CDR2 is ANQGSEA. The CDR3 is 16 residues long. V was trimmed by 5 bases and J by 1 base, leaving 20 bases between them. CDR3: CSVFVPPASTNTEAFF. In DNA form, the CDR3 reads TGCAGCGTTTTCGTCCCACCCGCGAGTACGAACACTGAAGCTTTCTTT.

This clone appeared a single time. The V and J genes are TRBV11-2 and TRBJ1-3; D not certain. CDR1 and CDR2 from the germline V gene are SGHAT and FQNNGV. Trimming left V 2 bases short and J 0 bases short, with 8 bases between. The CDR3 length is 15 residues. CDR3 loop: CASSLSWGSGNTIYF. CDR3 in DNA: TGTGCCAGCAGCTTATCTTGGGGCTCTGGAAACACCATATATTTT. The whole variable domain, filled in from reference TRBV11-2 and TRBJ1-3, reads EAGVAQSPRYKIIEKRQSVAFWCNPISGHATLYWYQQILGQGPKLLIQFQNNGVVDDSQLPKDRFSAERLKGVDSTLKIQPAKLEDSAVYLCASSLSWGSGNTIYFGEGSWLTVV.

V is TRBV30 and J is TRBJ1-1; D not resolved. The CDR3 totals 13 residues. The ends were cut back, 0 bases at V and 5 bases at J, with 10 bases in the middle. Germline values: CDR1 GTSNPN, CDR2 SVGIG (reference sequence). This chain's CDR3 is CAWSVQYVTEAFF. DNA for the CDR3: TGTGCCTGGAGTGTACAATATGTGACTGAAGCTTTCTTT.

The chain has TRBV19 and TRBJ2-7, with a weak D call TRBD1 (6 bases). Germline V CDR1 and CDR2: LNHDA, SQIVND (reference sequence). V lost 10 bases and J lost 6, with 16 bases in between. The length of the CDR3 is 12 residues. The CDR3 reads CATGTGSSEQYF. CDR3 nucleotide sequence: TGTGCCACTGGAACAGGGTCTAGCGAGCAGTACTTC.

The gene calls are TRBV19 and TRBJ2-1; no clear D. Germline lookup yields CDR1 LNHDA and CDR2 SQIVND (reference sequence). The CDR3 totals 15 residues. Trimming cost V 6 bases and J 0 bases, with 12 bases left between them. The CDR3 DNA is TGTGCCAGTAGGGCGATAAAGAGCTCCTACAATGAGCAGTTCTTC. Residues: CASRAIKSSYNEQFF.

The chain joins TRBV6-1 to TRBJ2-3; 12 bases fit TRBD1. V shed 4 bases and J 8 bases; nucleotides not matched to a gene: 10. Looked up from germline, CDR1 is MNHNS and CDR2 is SASEGT. The CDR3 runs to 16 residues. This CDR3 reads CASSASGTGGGGTQYF. CDR3 in DNA: TGTGCCAGCAGTGCCTCCGGGACAGGGGGCGGAGGTACGCAGTATTTT.

This clone is a singleton in its sample. The chain carries TRBV7-9 and TRBJ2-5; possible D gene TRBD1, 5 bases. Trimming took 1 base from V and 4 from J, leaving 13 bases between them. CDR1 SEHNR and CDR2 FQNEAQ come from the germline V gene (reference sequence). The CDR3 runs 15 residues. Here the CDR3 reads CASSLGSQGRETQYF. CDR3 coding DNA: TGTGCCAGCAGCTTAGGATCGCAGGGTAGAGAGACCCAGTACTTC.

V usage is TRBV5-4 and J usage is TRBJ2-3; the D is unclear. In germline, CDR1 is SGHNT, CDR2 YYREEE (reference sequence). V lost 2 bases to trimming and J lost 0 bases, with 7 bases between them. This CDR3 comprises 14 residues. DNA of the CDR3: TGTGCCAGCAGCTTTGTCGGTAGCACAGATACGCAGTATTTT. Its translation is CASSFVGSTDTQYF. Full variable domain (rest looked up from reference TRBV5-4 and TRBJ2-3): ETGVTQSPTHLIKTRGQQVTLRCSSQSGHNTVSWYQQALGQGPQFIFQYYREEENGRGNFPPRFSGLQFPNYSSELNVNALELDDSALYLCASSFVGSTDTQYFGPGTRLTVL.

The CDR3, as DNA: TGTGCCAGCAGCCACCGACAGGGCCGTAATTCACCCCTCCACTTT. This encodes CASSHRQGRNSPLHF. This rearrangement joins TRBV7-9 to TRBJ1-6; 7 bases line up with TRBD1. The J segment lost 6 bases and the V segment lost 5 bases, leaving 7 bases of the junction unmatched. The length of the CDR3 is 15 residues. In germline, CDR1 is SEHNR, CDR2 FQNEAQ (reference sequence).

This clone was found many times. This CDR3 is also generated by other DNA sequences in the sample. The gene calls are TRBV5-1 and TRBJ1-5, with TRBD1 identical over 10 bases. Germline V CDR1 and CDR2: SGHRS, YFSETQ. The ends lost 3 bases at V and 3 bases at J; junction bases unmatched: 3. The CDR3 runs 15 residues. In nucleotides, the CDR3 is TGCGCCAGCAGCTCCGGGACAGGGGACAATCAGCCCCAGCATTTT. Encoded protein: CASSSGTGDNQPQHF.

The chain joins TRBV4-2 to TRBJ2-7, with 9 bases identical to TRBD2. Unmatched junction bases numbered 8, after V lost 1 base and J lost 4 bases. Germline values: CDR1 LGHNA, CDR2 YNFKEQ. CDR3 size: 16 residues. The CDR3 DNA sequence: TGTGCCAGCAGCCAAGGAGAGGCTAGCGGGACGTACGAGCAGTACTTC. Protein: CASSQGEASGTYEQYF.

Of note for this clone: The conserved closing phenylalanine or tryptophan is absent in this CDR3, likely reflecting a read error. The rearrangement joins TRBV30 to TRBJ1-5, with a tentative D call TRBD1 (5 bases). CDR1 and CDR2 (germline): GTSNPN, SVGIG (reference sequence). V was shortened by 4 bases and J by 4 bases, with 11 bases between the two germline ends. CDR3 length equals 13 residues. The CDR3, as DNA: TGTGCCTGGAATGTGGGGGGTAATCAGCCCCAGCATGTT. Amino acids: CAWNVGGNQPQHV.

The V and J genes are TRBV15 and TRBJ1-5, with 9 positions matching TRBD1. With 1 base clipped from V and 7 bases from J, the junction kept 8 bases outside the gene matches. This CDR3 region has 16 residues. Germline V gene data show CDR1 as LNHNV and CDR2 as YYDKDF (reference sequence). The CDR3 coding sequence is TGTGCCACCAGCAGAGGGGGGACAGGGAATGTCCAGCCCCAGCATTTT. Amino acid sequence: CATSRGGTGNVQPQHF.

This chain joins TRBV29-1 and TRBJ1-2; no definite D call. Trimming took off 4 bases at V and 5 bases at J, with 14 bases between the two ends. The CDR3 extends over 13 amino acids. The V gene's germline CDR1 is SQVTM and CDR2 ANQGSEA. The CDR3 sequence: CSVVPSAGYGYTF. In DNA, the CDR3 is TGCAGCGTTGTTCCCTCGGCTGGATATGGCTACACCTTC.

V usage is TRBV2 and J usage is TRBJ2-4; D might be TRBD1 or TRBD2, each matching 5 bases. CDR1 SNHLY and CDR2 FYNNEI come from the germline V gene. V lost 4 bases, J lost 15 bases, and 16 bases lay in between. The CDR3 runs 12 residues. CDR3 DNA: TGTGCCAGCAGTGCCCAGGGACGGTTGTTGTACTTC. Translating it yields CASSAQGRLLYF.

The rearrangement links TRBV5-1 to TRBJ1-2; 10 bases are a match to TRBD1. The CDR3 totals 15 residues. Germline V CDR1 and CDR2: SGHRS, YFSETQ. The J segment lost 0 bases and the V segment lost 3 bases, leaving 2 bases of the junction unmatched. The CDR3 loop is CASSWDRGANYGYTF. As DNA, the CDR3 is TGCGCCAGCAGCTGGGACAGGGGAGCTAACTATGGCTACACCTTC.

The chain recombines TRBV30 with TRBJ2-1, with a tentative D call TRBD1 (5 bases). Germline CDR1 and CDR2: GTSNPN and SVGIG (reference sequence). CDR3 size: 14 residues. V lost 1 base and J 0 bases, leaving 7 bases between the germline ends. The CDR3 loop reads CAWSGQSSYNEQFF. As DNA, the CDR3 is TGTGCCTGGAGTGGACAGAGCTCCTACAATGAGCAGTTCTTC.

This clone was observed a single time. This chain joins TRBV5-1 and TRBJ1-4; D is uncertain. The CDR3 runs to 13 residues. Germline values: CDR1 SGHRS, CDR2 YFSETQ. V lost 0 bases and J 6 bases, leaving 6 bases between the germline ends. The CDR3 protein is CASSLGSYEKLFF. The CDR3 nucleotides are TGCGCCAGCAGCTTGGGATCTTATGAAAAACTGTTTTTT.

The rearrangement uses TRBV4-3 and TRBJ2-7; 7 positions agree with TRBD2. The germline V gene encodes CDR1 LGHNA and CDR2 YSLEER. V shed 4 bases and J 3 bases; nucleotides not matched to a gene: 9. This CDR3 comprises 15 residues. CDR3 in amino acids: CASSRGGGDVYEQYF. CDR3 in DNA: TGCGCCAGCAGCCGGGGGGGAGGCGACGTCTACGAGCAGTACTTC.

This clone was detected only a few times. CDR3 region: CASSRPLMNTEAFF. The DNA of the CDR3 is TGTGCCAGCAGCAGACCGTTAATGAACACTGAAGCTTTCTTT. The J gene is TRBJ1-1, the V gene TRBV21-1. TRBV21-1 is a pseudogene. The CDR3 spans 14 residues.

This clone was found a few times. The J gene is TRBJ2-1, the V gene TRBV19; weak D call: TRBD2 (5 bases). Trimming took off 1 base at V and 3 bases at J, with 10 bases between the two ends. CDR1 is LNHDA and CDR2 is SQIVND in the germline V gene (reference sequence). The CDR3 is 15 amino acids. CDR3 in amino acids: CASSIGGSYYNEQFF. In DNA, the CDR3 is TGTGCCAGTAGTATAGGTGGGAGTTACTACAATGAGCAGTTCTTC. Filled out from reference TRBV19 and TRBJ2-1, the complete variable domain reads DGGITQSPKYLFRKEGQNVTLSCEQNLNHDAMYWYRQDPGQGLRLIYYSQIVNDFQKGDIAEGYSVSREKKESFPLTVTSAQKNPTAFYLCASSIGGSYYNEQFFGPGTRLTVL.

This clone was observed once. This chain uses TRBV5-4 with TRBJ2-1, with a possible D match to TRBD2 (6 bases). This CDR3 is built from 15 residues. V was clipped by 0 bases and J by 5 bases, with 12 bases between them. Germline CDR1 SGHNT, CDR2 YYREEE (reference sequence). CDR3 sequence (DNA): TGTGCCAGCAGCTTGGTTGGGAGGACAAACAATGAGCAGTTCTTC. As protein: CASSLVGRTNNEQFF.

This chain connects TRBV4-1 to TRBJ1-1; D perhaps matches TRBD1 (5 bases). V was shortened by 1 base and J by 7 bases, with 10 bases between the two germline ends. The CDR3 totals 13 residues. The V gene's germline CDR1 is MGHRA and CDR2 YSYEKL. The CDR3 spells CASSQVMQGEAFF. The CDR3 coding sequence is TGCGCCAGCAGCCAAGTTATGCAGGGTGAAGCTTTCTTT.

The chain employs TRBV11-2 and TRBJ2-5; possibly TRBD2 for D (6 bases). The V gene lost 5 bases and the J gene lost 5 bases, with 15 bases spanning the gap. The V gene's germline CDR1 is SGHAT and CDR2 FQNNGV. The CDR3 sequence is 14 residues long. The CDR3 here is CASSPLTSLETQYF. CDR3 DNA sequence: TGTGCCAGCAGCCCGTTGACTAGTTTGGAGACCCAGTACTTC.

The V and J genes are TRBV7-3 and TRBJ2-5, with D tentatively TRBD1 or TRBD2 (6 bases each). The CDR3 runs 18 residues. Germline CDR1 SGHTA, CDR2 FQGTGA. V gave up 1 base and J gave up 1 base, with 19 bases separating them. The CDR3: CASSLISFGRGLQETQYF. In nucleotides, the CDR3 is TGTGCCAGCAGCTTAATTTCGTTCGGCAGGGGACTCCAAGAGACCCAGTACTTC. The full variable domain, in which reference TRBV7-3 and TRBJ2-5 provide the parts outside the CDR3, is GAGVSQTPSNKVTEKGKYVELRCDPISGHTALYWYRQSLGQGPEFLIYFQGTGAADDSGLPNDRFFAVRPEGSVSTLKIQRTERGDSAVYLCASSLISFGRGLQETQYFGPGTRLLVL.

The CDR3 DNA reads TGTGCCAGCAGCCGGGGTAGCGCTAATGAAAAACTGTTTTTT. Translated: CASSRGSANEKLFF. The chain employs TRBV5-6 and TRBJ1-4; D call uncertain. The V end lost 4 bases, the J end lost 3 bases, and 10 bases lay between the germline ends. Germline lookup yields CDR1 SGHDT and CDR2 YYEEEE. The CDR3 sequence is 14 residues long. The full variable domain, rest sourced from reference TRBV5-6 and TRBJ1-4, is DAGVTQSPTHLIKTRGQQVTLRCSPKSGHDTVSWYQQALGQGPQFIFQYYEEEERQRGNFPDRFSGHQFPNYSSELNVNALLLGDSALYLCASSRGSANEKLFFGSGTQLSVL.

The chain combines TRBV11-2 with TRBJ2-5, with D tentatively TRBD1 (5 bases). Germline loops: CDR1 SGHAT, CDR2 FQNNGV. With 1 base removed from V and 5 bases from J, the gap between germline ends came to 17 bases. The length of the CDR3 is 16 residues. CDR3 amino acids: CASSLVGAGVPETQYF. In nucleotides, the CDR3 is TGTGCCAGCAGCTTAGTAGGGGCAGGTGTACCCGAGACCCAGTACTTC. Drawing the rest from reference TRBV11-2 and TRBJ2-5, the complete variable domain is EAGVAQSPRYKIIEKRQSVAFWCNPISGHATLYWYQQILGQGPKLLIQFQNNGVVDDSQLPKDRFSAERLKGVDSTLKIQPAKLEDSAVYLCASSLVGAGVPETQYFGPGTRLLVL.

Concerning this clone: Other DNA sequences in this sample translate to the same CDR3. The chain is built from TRBV2 and TRBJ2-7; D is uncertain. The V and J ends lost 6 bases and 0 bases respectively, with 6 bases between them. Germline V gene data show CDR1 as SNHLY and CDR2 as FYNNEI. The CDR3 length is 12 residues. CDR3 sequence: CASRDSSYEQYF. CDR3 coding DNA: TGTGCCAGCAGGGATAGCTCCTACGAGCAGTACTTC.

The CDR3 nucleotides are TGTGCCAGCGGGGTAACGGTTAGCTCCTACGAGCAGTACTTC. This sequence encodes CASGVTVSSYEQYF. V is TRBV2 and J is TRBJ2-7; D is undetermined. The CDR3 extends over 14 amino acids. The germline CDR1 and CDR2 sequences are SNHLY and FYNNEI. V was cut by 8 bases and J by 0 bases, with 14 bases left in between.